The rows below give T cell receptor beta chains drawn from one sample of a study of early T cells in non-severe SARS-CoV-2 infection. TCRdb called the 5' RACE reads again in MiXCR, with one record for every CDR3 protein. Of more than 70,000 distinct CDR3 sequences listed, roughly an eighth are singletons. The sample was whole blood. These receptors were taken from an adult who was a healthcare worker with PCR-confirmed SARS-CoV-2 infection or an uninfected control (not recorded which). The CDR3 runs from the conserved cysteine through the conserved F or W. D genes are given only for firm matches. Some rows have no size entry. The others give once, few or many, or a class for an expanded clone.

>TRBJ2-1|NA|TRBV18|NA
CASSPLAENSEQFF
TGTGCCAGCTCACCACTGGCAGAGAACTCTGAGCAGTTCTTC
>TRBJ1-5|NA|TRBV7-2|NA
CASSLDLVNQPQHF
TGTGCCAGCAGCTTAGATTTAGTCAATCAGCCCCAGCATTTT
>TRBJ2-3|NA|TRBV7-6|NA
CASSLGAGSSTDTQYF
TGTGCCAGCAGCTTAGGTGCGGGATCTAGCACAGATACGCAGTATTTT
>TRBJ2-5|NA|TRBV6-2/TRBV6-3|NA
CASNRGLETQYF
TGTGCCAGCAATCGAGGTTTAGAGACCCAGTACTTC
>TRBJ2-5|TRBD2|TRBV7-8|NA
CASSFGGALETQYF
TGTGCCAGCAGCTTCGGGGGGGCTCTTGAGACCCAGTACTTC
>TRBJ1-2|NA|TRBV12-3/TRBV12-4|many
CASSSLVRDGYTF
TGTGCCAGCAGTTCGTTGGTTCGCGATGGCTACACCTTC
>TRBJ2-2|TRBD1|TRBV2|many
CASGSQGALTPGELFF
TGTGCCAGCGGTTCTCAGGGGGCGCTTACTCCCGGGGAGCTGTTTTTT
>TRBJ1-1|NA|TRBV12-3/TRBV12-4|NA
CASSQGSPNTEAFF
TGTGCCAGCAGCCAGGGCTCCCCTAACACTGAAGCTTTCTTT
>TRBJ2-3|NA|TRBV29-1|few
CSVEDFGTQYF
TGCAGCGTTGAAGATTTTGGTACGCAGTATTTT
>TRBJ1-5|NA|TRBV6-4|few
CASIKPGPQHF
TGTGCCAGCATAAAACCGGGGCCCCAGCATTTT
>TRBJ2-7|NA|TRBV4-3|few
CASSQGRSGAGPVHEQYF
TGCGCCAGCAGCCAAGGACGTTCCGGGGCAGGCCCGGTCCACGAGCAGTACTTC
>TRBJ2-1|TRBD1|TRBV6-4|NA
CASSEGQGISEQFF
TGTGCCAGCAGTGAGGGACAGGGGATTAGTGAGCAGTTCTTC
>TRBJ2-5|NA|TRBV2|many
CASEVGLETQYF
TGTGCCAGCGAGGTGGGACTGGAGACCCAGTACTTC
>TRBJ2-5|NA|TRBV5-4|few
CASSIRTSSQETQYF
TGTGCCAGCAGCATACGCACTAGTTCTCAAGAGACCCAGTACTTC
>TRBJ2-3|NA|TRBV6-1|NA
CASRARFGADTQYF
TGTGCCAGCAGAGCCAGGTTCGGAGCAGATACGCAGTATTTT
>TRBJ1-3|NA|TRBV28|NA
CASGGDQAGNTIYF
TGTGCCAGCGGCGGGGACCAAGCTGGAAACACCATATATTTT
>TRBJ1-1|NA|TRBV7-9|NA
CASSPAGGVEAFF
TGTGCCAGCAGCCCCGCGGGAGGGGTCGAAGCTTTCTTT
>TRBJ2-3|NA|TRBV7-2|once
CASRGGGTDTQYF
TGTGCCAGCAGGGGGGGTGGCACAGATACGCAGTATTTT
>TRBJ1-6|NA|TRBV5-5|many
CASSHRGADNSPLHF
TGTGCCAGCAGCCACCGGGGGGCGGATAATTCACCCCTCCACTTT
>TRBJ2-5|TRBD2|TRBV4-2|few
CASSPPGLGVETQYF
TGTGCCAGCAGCCCGCCGGGACTAGGAGTCGAGACCCAGTACTTC
>TRBJ2-5|NA|TRBV3-1|NA
CASSQDFGSDRHGETQYF
TGTGCCAGCAGCCAAGACTTTGGGAGCGACCGACATGGGGAGACCCAGTACTTC
>TRBJ1-6|NA|TRBV7-6|few
CASSFSGGSPLHF
TGTGCCAGCAGCTTCAGTGGGGGATCACCCCTCCACTTT
>TRBJ1-5|TRBD1|TRBV18|NA
CASSPTGGYQPQHF
TGTGCCAGCTCACCCACAGGGGGGTATCAGCCCCAGCATTTT
>TRBJ2-1|NA|TRBV28|NA
CASSFSGSEQFF
TGTGCCAGCAGTTTCTCGGGATCTGAGCAGTTCTTC
>TRBJ1-2|NA|TRBV18|NA
CASSRDGLYGYTF
TGTGCCAGCTCACGGGACGGACTCTATGGCTACACCTTC
>TRBJ2-7|TRBD1|TRBV6-2/TRBV6-3|few
CASSHHRGEQYF
TGTGCCAGCAGTCACCACAGGGGCGAGCAGTACTTC
>TRBJ2-7|TRBD2|TRBV5-1|once
CASSSGTSGGVYEQYF
TGCGCCAGCAGCTCGGGGACTAGCGGGGGAGTCTACGAGCAGTACTTC
>TRBJ1-3|NA|TRBV12-3/TRBV12-4|many
CASSLVSGNTIYF
TGTGCCAGCAGTTTGGTTTCTGGAAACACCATATATTTT
>TRBJ2-2|TRBD1|TRBV9|NA
CASSATTGWAGELFF
TGTGCCAGCAGCGCCACGACAGGGTGGGCCGGGGAGCTGTTTTTT